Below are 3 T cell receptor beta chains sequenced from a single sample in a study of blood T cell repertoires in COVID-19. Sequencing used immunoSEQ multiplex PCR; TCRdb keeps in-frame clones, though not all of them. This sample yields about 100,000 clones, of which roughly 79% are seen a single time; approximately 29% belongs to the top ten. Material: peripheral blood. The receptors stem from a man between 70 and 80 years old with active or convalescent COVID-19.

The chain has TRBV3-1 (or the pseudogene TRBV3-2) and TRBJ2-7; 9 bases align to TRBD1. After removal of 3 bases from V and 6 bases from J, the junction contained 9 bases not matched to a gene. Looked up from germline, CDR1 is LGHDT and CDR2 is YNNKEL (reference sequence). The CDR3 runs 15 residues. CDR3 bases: TGTGCCAGCAGCCACGGCGGACAGGGGAGGTCCGAGCAGTACTTC. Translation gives CASSHGGQGRSEQYF.

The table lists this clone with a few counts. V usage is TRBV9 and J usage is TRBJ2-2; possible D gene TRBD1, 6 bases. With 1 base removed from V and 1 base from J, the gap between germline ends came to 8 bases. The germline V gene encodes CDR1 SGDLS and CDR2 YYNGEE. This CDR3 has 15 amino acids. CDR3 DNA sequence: TGTGCCAGCAGCGTATCACAGGGGAACACCGGGGAGCTGTTTTTT. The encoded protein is CASSVSQGNTGELFF.

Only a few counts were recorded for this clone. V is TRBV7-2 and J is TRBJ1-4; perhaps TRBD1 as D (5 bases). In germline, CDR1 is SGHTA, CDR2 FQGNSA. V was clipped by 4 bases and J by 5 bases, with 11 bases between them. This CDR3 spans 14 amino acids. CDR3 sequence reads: CASSSGAGNEKLFF. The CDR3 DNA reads TGTGCCAGCAGCTCGGGTGCAGGGAATGAAAAACTGTTTTTT.